This TCR beta chain was sequenced in a study of control samples from healthy donors and cancer patients. This table comes from immunoSEQ multiplex PCR, and its TCRdb copy is limited to in-frame clones, with some not included. This table holds 150,000 or so clones, almost 90% found once. Germline V gene data show CDR1 as MNHNY and CDR2 as SVGAGI (reference sequence). The CDR3 consists of 16 residues. V lost 5 bases and J lost 6; bases outside the gene matches: 13. The TCR was taken from a woman in her twenties or thirties in good health. The material sequenced was blood. The rearrangement links TRBV6-6 to TRBJ1-2; TRBD1 agrees at 9 bases. Here the CDR3 DNA reads TGTGCCAGCAGTCGCCGGGACAGGGTCGGTGGGGATGGCTACACCTTC. Translated: CASSRRDRVGGDGYTF.